These 28 T cell receptor beta chains share one sample of origin, sequenced in a study of T cells in Graves' hyperthyroidism and ophthalmopathy. Amplified TCR beta CDR3 regions came from RNA transcripts. Primed by the HTBI set, a first-round RT-PCR was run on the TCR CDR3. Via MiXCR, TCRdb re-called the multiplex PCR reads, giving one row per CDR3 protein. The sample carries 250,000 to 300,000 distinct CDR3 sequences, approximately 17% recorded once. Input material: blood. These TCRs come from an older woman with Graves' ophthalmopathy.

The gene calls are TRBV19 and TRBJ1-1, with 8 positions matching TRBD1. The CDR3 runs to 15 residues. Germline CDR1 and CDR2: LNHDA and SQIVND (reference sequence). With 5 bases clipped from V and 4 bases from J, the junction kept 9 bases outside the gene matches. The CDR3 DNA is TGTGCCAGTAGTGCCGGACAGGGATGGTCCACTGAAGCTTTCTTT. It specifies CASSAGQGWSTEAFF.

This clonotype occurred many times. The chain links TRBV30 to TRBJ1-2; tentatively, D is TRBD1 (6 bases). The CDR3 covers 15 residues. V was pared by 3 bases and J by 5 bases, with 19 bases between. The germline CDR1 and CDR2 sequences are GTSNPN and SVGIG (reference sequence). The CDR3 loop is CAWRLQGHGIYGYTF. The CDR3 region has the DNA TGTGCCTGGAGGCTTCAGGGGCATGGAATTTATGGCTACACCTTC.

Comment on this clonotype: A much larger clone lies a single base off, so this may be a read error. The chain combines TRBV12-3 or TRBV12-4 with TRBJ1-1; D perhaps matches TRBD1 (6 bases). The CDR3 extends over 15 amino acids. Trimming left V 5 bases short and J 1 base short, with 14 bases between. DNA of the CDR3: TGTGCCAGCAGTCTGCGGGGGGCGCGGAACACTGAAGCTTTCTTT. Its translation: CASSLRGARNTEAFF.

The rearrangement joins TRBV19 to TRBJ1-5; unclear D gene. CDR3 length: 11 amino acids. The germline V gene has CDR1 LNHDA and CDR2 SQIVND (reference sequence). Trimming cost V 8 bases and J 3 bases, with 5 bases left between them. CDR3: CASGNNQPQHF. The CDR3 DNA reads TGTGCCAGTGGGAACAATCAGCCCCAGCATTTT.

This clonotype was observed many times. The chain joins TRBV6-2 or TRBV6-3 to TRBJ2-7, with D possibly matching TRBD2 (5 bases). In germline, CDR1 is MNHEY, CDR2 SVGEGT. The germline V and J ends were trimmed by 4 bases and 6 bases, with 19 bases remaining between them. The CDR3 has 15 amino acids. CDR3 coding DNA: TGTGCCAGCAGTTCTTTGGGAAGCGGATGGCGCGAGCAGTACTTC. Protein sequence: CASSSLGSGWREQYF.

Ten or more counts support this clonotype. The V call is TRBV20-1, the J call TRBJ2-3; TRBD1 aligns across 7 bases. V lost 2 bases, J lost 2 bases, and 13 bases stayed unmatched. This CDR3 comprises 17 residues. Germline lookup yields CDR1 DFQATT and CDR2 SNEGSKA (reference sequence). The CDR3 reads CSARSSQGRGITDTQYF. In DNA form, the CDR3 reads TGCAGTGCTAGATCCTCACAGGGGCGCGGTATCACAGATACGCAGTATTTT.

Ten or more counts support this clonotype. The chain links TRBV6-2 or TRBV6-3 to TRBJ2-3; TRBD2 matches 7 bases. V lost 5 bases to trimming and J lost 2 bases; unmatched junction nucleotides: 4. Germline assignment: CDR1 MNHEY and CDR2 SVGEGT. CDR3 size: 14 residues. CDR3 loop: CASSQAGYTDTQYF. CDR3 DNA: TGTGCCAGCAGTCAAGCGGGATACACAGATACGCAGTATTTT.

The sample holds a few counts of this clonotype. This chain uses TRBV20-1 with TRBJ1-6, with 7 positions matching TRBD1. The CDR3 loop spans 16 amino acids. V shed 5 bases and J 7 bases; nucleotides not matched to a gene: 14. Per germline, CDR1 DFQATT and CDR2 SNEGSKA (reference sequence). As DNA, the CDR3 is TGCAGTGCTCCCGAAGAACAGGGGATTACGAATTCACCCCTCCACTTT. Amino acid sequence: CSAPEEQGITNSPLHF.

This clonotype has ten or more counts. CDR3 residues: CASSLEGRQKATYNEQFF. CDR3 DNA sequence: TGCGCCAGCAGCTTGGAAGGACGCCAAAAAGCAACCTACAATGAGCAGTTCTTC. This chain joins TRBV5-1 and TRBJ2-1, with no clear D. Germline CDR1 and CDR2: SGHRS and YFSETQ. CDR3 length: 18 amino acids. V was pared by 0 bases and J by 2 bases, with 18 bases between.

Many counts were recorded for this clonotype. This chain links TRBV2 with TRBJ2-7; TRBD1 matches 9 bases. With V trimmed by 7 bases and J by 6 bases, 7 bases remained unmatched. The germline CDR1 and CDR2 sequences are SNHLY and FYNNEI. This CDR3 contains 13 residues. The CDR3, as DNA: TGTGCCAGCACCCGGACAGGGGCGGTCGAGCAGTACTTC. Translating it yields CASTRTGAVEQYF. The full variable domain, in which reference TRBV2 and TRBJ2-7 provide the parts outside the CDR3, is EPEVTQTPSHQVTQMGQEVILRCVPISNHLYFYWYRQILGQKVEFLVSFYNNEISEKSEIFDDQFSVERPDGSNFTLKIRSTKLEDSAMYFCASTRTGAVEQYFGPGTRLTVT.

The rearrangement uses TRBV7-9 and TRBJ2-5; 8 nucleotides match TRBD2. The length of the CDR3 is 14 residues. Germline V lookup: CDR1 SEHNR, CDR2 FQNEAQ (reference sequence). J was trimmed by 4 bases and V by 8 bases; bases with no gene match: 9. CDR3 in DNA: TGTGCCAGCGACGAGCGGGAGTTTCTAGAGACCCAGTACTTC. Translating it yields CASDEREFLETQYF.

This clonotype came up many times. V is TRBV10-3 and J is TRBJ2-7; TRBD2 aligns across 8 bases. V lost 7 bases to trimming and J lost 3 bases; unmatched junction nucleotides: 2. The CDR3 runs to 12 residues. Germline V gene lookup returns CDR1 ENHRY and CDR2 SYGVKD. Written as DNA, the CDR3 is TGTGCCATCACGGCGGGAGGCTACGAGCAGTACTTC. This codes for CAITAGGYEQYF.

This clonotype was observed at least ten times. This chain connects TRBV5-1 to TRBJ1-1; TRBD1 is a possible D gene (6 bases). Trimming removed 5 bases from V and 0 bases from J, with 17 bases in between. CDR1 and CDR2 (germline): SGHRS, YFSETQ. There are 16 residues in the CDR3. The CDR3 spells CASSPPTGAMNTEAFF. In DNA form, the CDR3 reads TGCGCCAGCAGTCCCCCGACAGGCGCAATGAACACTGAAGCTTTCTTT.

This clonotype occurred a few times. The genes are TRBV12-3 or TRBV12-4 and TRBJ2-2; weak D call: TRBD1 (5 bases). The CDR3 is 13 residues long. Trimming removed 7 bases from V and 5 bases from J, with 11 bases in between. CDR3 coding DNA: TGTGCCAGCAATGCAGGGTTAACCGGGGAGCTGTTTTTT. Its protein is CASNAGLTGELFF.

Many counts were recorded for this clonotype. This chain joins TRBV11-2 and TRBJ1-1, with a weak D call TRBD1 (6 bases). The V gene's germline CDR1 is SGHAT and CDR2 FQNNGV. The V end lost 0 bases, the J end lost 11 bases, and 10 bases lay between the germline ends. This CDR3 comprises 12 residues. This CDR3 reads CASSLDRGQAFF. DNA for the CDR3: TGTGCCAGCAGCTTAGATCGTGGACAGGCTTTCTTT.

This clonotype turned up a few times. The V gene is TRBV18, the J gene TRBJ2-6; possibly TRBD1 for D (6 bases). Germline V gene sequence: CDR1 KGHSH, CDR2 LQKENI. CDR3 length equals 15 residues. V lost 3 bases and J lost 2, with 8 bases in between. CDR3: CASSPNRAGANVLTF. CDR3 nucleotide sequence: TGTGCCAGCTCACCTAACAGGGCTGGGGCCAACGTCCTGACTTTC.

This clonotype was seen many times. This chain joins TRBV5-1 and TRBJ1-1, with D perhaps matching TRBD1 (5 bases). From germline, CDR1 is SGHRS and CDR2 YFSETQ. The CDR3 has 14 amino acids. V lost 0 bases and J lost 3, with 9 bases in between. CDR3 in amino acids: CASSLGSGYTEAFF. The CDR3 bases are TGCGCCAGCAGCTTGGGGTCAGGGTACACTGAAGCTTTCTTT.

This clonotype came up a few times. The V call is TRBV10-3, the J call TRBJ1-5; D gene ambiguous. The germline V gene has CDR1 ENHRY and CDR2 SYGVKD. V was cut by 0 bases and J by 9 bases, with 6 bases left in between. The CDR3 consists of 12 residues. Written as DNA, the CDR3 is TGTGCCATCAGTGAGTCGTCCGGGCCCCAGCATTTT. Protein product: CAISESSGPQHF.

This chain links TRBV4-3 with TRBJ2-1; 9 bases map to TRBD1. Per germline, CDR1 LGHNA and CDR2 YSLEER. The CDR3 is made up of 15 amino acids. J was trimmed by 2 bases and V by 5 bases; bases with no gene match: 4. The CDR3 spells CASSWTGVTYNEQFF. The CDR3 DNA is TGCGCCAGCAGCTGGACAGGGGTAACCTACAATGAGCAGTTCTTC.

This clonotype was detected many times. The chain recombines TRBV11-2 with TRBJ2-3; D may be TRBD2 (5 bases). This CDR3 has 15 amino acids. The V gene's germline CDR1 is SGHAT and CDR2 FQNNGV. The V end was cut by 6 bases, the J end by 2 bases, with 15 bases between. CDR3 nucleotide sequence: TGTGCCAGCAGTTCTTCTAGCAACCCCACAGATACGCAGTATTTT. Protein product: CASSSSSNPTDTQYF.

This clonotype has ten or more counts. CDR3 nucleotides: TGTGCCAGCAGTCCCTACAGATCTCCCTACTATGGCTACACCTTC. Amino acids: CASSPYRSPYYGYTF. V usage is TRBV6-1 and J usage is TRBJ1-2; D gene unclear. The CDR3 length is 15 residues. CDR1 and CDR2 from the germline V gene are MNHNS and SASEGT. Trimming cost V 5 bases and J 3 bases, with 16 bases left between them.

This clonotype showed up many times. J is TRBJ2-7 and V is TRBV7-2; 10 bases match TRBD1. With 4 bases clipped from V and 2 bases from J, the junction kept 5 bases outside the gene matches. Germline assignment: CDR1 SGHTA and CDR2 FQGNSA. There are 15 residues in the CDR3. CDR3 sequence: CASSSLGTGAYEQYF. CDR3 in DNA: TGTGCCAGCAGCTCTCTCGGGACAGGGGCCTACGAGCAGTACTTC. Combining the CDR3 with reference TRBV7-2 and TRBJ2-7 gives the whole variable domain GAGVSQSPSNKVTEKGKDVELRCDPISGHTALYWYRQSLGQGLEFLIYFQGNSAPDKSGLPSDRFSAERTGGSVSTLTIQRTQQEDSAVYLCASSSLGTGAYEQYFGPGTRLTVT.

J is TRBJ2-1 and V is TRBV6-2 or TRBV6-3; 12 bases map to TRBD2. J lost 4 bases, V lost 5 bases, and 3 bases had no gene match. Germline CDR1 and CDR2: MNHEY and SVGEGT. There are 15 residues in the CDR3. CDR3 bases: TGTGCCAGCAGTCGGACTAGCGGGGAGTACAATGAGCAGTTCTTC. This translates into CASSRTSGEYNEQFF.

The gene calls are TRBV15 and TRBJ1-5, with a weak D call TRBD1 (5 bases). The V and J ends lost 9 bases and 3 bases respectively, with 18 bases between them. CDR3 length: 15 residues. From germline, CDR1 is LNHNV and CDR2 YYDKDF (reference sequence). This CDR3 reads CATADSPTHNQPQHF. As DNA, the CDR3 is TGTGCCACGGCTGACAGCCCTACACACAATCAGCCCCAGCATTTT.

To note about this clonotype: This may stem from a read error, because a much larger clone lies one nucleotide away. In DNA, the CDR3 is TGTGCCAGCAACTTCGTCAGGGATGAAAAACTGTTTTTT. Translation: CASNFVRDEKLFF. V usage is TRBV11-2 and J usage is TRBJ1-4; the D gene is possibly TRBD1 (5 bases). Germline loops: CDR1 SGHAT, CDR2 FQNNGV. Trimming cost V 7 bases and J 6 bases, with 12 bases left between them. The CDR3 is made up of 13 amino acids.

V gene TRBV12-5 combines with J gene TRBJ1-6; TRBD1 aligns across 8 bases. Germline values: CDR1 LGHNT, CDR2 FRNRAP. Trimming removed 0 bases from V and 4 bases from J; junction bases left unmatched: 8. The CDR3 has 18 residues. CDR3 region: CASGLVLRGRWYNSPLHF. The CDR3 nucleotides are TGTGCTAGTGGTTTGGTACTCAGGGGGCGTTGGTATAATTCACCCCTCCACTTT.

This clonotype was found once. A much bigger clone sits one base away, suggesting this may be a read error. The chain carries TRBV7-2 and TRBJ1-5, with D perhaps TRBD1 (5 bases). V was trimmed by 4 bases and J by 2 bases, leaving 12 bases between them. Germline V gene data show CDR1 as SGHTA and CDR2 as FQGNSA. There are 15 residues in the CDR3. CDR3 in amino acids: CASSYGGGGNQPQHF. The CDR3 DNA reads as TGTGCCAGCAGCTACGGGGGGGGGGGCAATCAGCCCCAGCATTTT.

Note on this clonotype: The junction shows a germline mismatch at one end, possibly a read error. The gene calls are TRBV3-1 and TRBJ2-1; TRBD2 agrees at 7 bases. The CDR3 covers 12 residues. Germline CDR1 reads LGHDT; CDR2 reads YNNKEL (reference sequence). Written as DNA, the CDR3 is TGTGCCGGCAGCTTCCGGACTAGTGAGCAGTTCTTC. Its translation: CAGSFRTSEQFF.